This T cell receptor (beta chain) was found in a study of response to subunit inactivated influenza vaccine. One entry per CDR3 protein results from TCRdb running MiXCR on the RT-PCR reads. The sample consists of about 310,000 distinct CDR3 sequences, about 20% of them appearing once. This clonotype was observed at least ten times. Its antigen is not identified. Study outcomes and limitations: Authors suggested that a seasonal influenza vaccination recruits few new T cells each time.

This specimen consisted of PBMCs from blood, obtained less than 22 months after vaccination. This receptor was obtained from a man aged 50 to 69 who received an inactivated influenza vaccine.

In DNA form, the CDR3 reads TGTGCCAGCAGCGTACGCCCAAGTAACACTGAAGCTTTCTTT. This translates into CASSVRPSNTEAFF. The genes are TRBV9 and TRBJ1-1; no definite D call. The CDR3 totals 14 residues. CDR1 and CDR2 from the germline V gene are SGDLS and YYNGEE. Trimming removed 1 base at V and 2 bases at J, with 9 bases between.